Below, 21 T cell receptor beta chains from the same sample are listed, as sequenced in a study of cytomegalovirus exposure and HLA in healthy donors. Profiling relied on immunoSEQ multiplex PCR, and the TCRdb table lists in-frame clones only, not all of them. Of almost 200,000 clones listed, about 81% are singletons. The source material was PBMCs. These receptors originate from a woman aged 25 to 39 in good health and CMV-seronegative.

The table lists this clone with a count of one. V gene TRBV2 combines with J gene TRBJ2-7; D gene ambiguous. The CDR3 totals 14 residues. Germline assignment: CDR1 SNHLY and CDR2 FYNNEI. V shed 4 bases and J shed 1 base, with 11 bases lying between them. The DNA of the CDR3 is TGTGCCAGCAGTGGTGTAACTCTTTCCTACGAGCAGTACTTC. Its translation is CASSGVTLSYEQYF.

V usage is TRBV10-3 and J usage is TRBJ1-6; D remains unclear. Trimming removed 2 bases at V and 8 bases at J, with 4 bases between. The germline gives CDR1 ENHRY, CDR2 SYGVKD. The CDR3 covers 12 residues. CDR3: CAISEQYSPLHF. As DNA, the CDR3 is TGTGCCATCAGTGAGCAGTATTCACCCCTCCACTTT.

V usage is TRBV30 and J usage is TRBJ2-7; TRBD2 might be the D (6 bases). The CDR3 is 12 amino acids. Trimming removed 1 base at V and 13 bases at J, with 17 bases between. CDR1 is GTSNPN and CDR2 is SVGIG in the germline V gene (reference sequence). The CDR3 bases are TGTGCCTGGAGTGCTCTCAGACTAGTTACCTACTTC. Its translation is CAWSALRLVTYF.

This clone was seen a single time. The CDR3 here is CASGGLAGTDTQYF. The CDR3 DNA reads as TGTGCCAGCGGGGGATTGGCGGGGACAGATACGCAGTATTTT. This chain connects TRBV7-6 to TRBJ2-3, with D tentatively TRBD2 (6 bases). Trimming cost V 8 bases and J 3 bases, with 15 bases left between them. This CDR3 spans 14 amino acids. From germline, CDR1 is SGHVS and CDR2 FNYEAQ.

The chain recombines TRBV7-3 with TRBJ1-1, with TRBD1 identical over 8 bases. Germline V lookup: CDR1 SGHTA, CDR2 FQGTGA. J was trimmed by 0 bases and V by 8 bases; bases with no gene match: 2. The length of the CDR3 is 13 residues. The CDR3 DNA follows: TGTGCCAGCGGACAGGGAGTGAACACTGAAGCTTTCTTT. This encodes CASGQGVNTEAFF.

This clone was recorded a few times. Other nucleotide sequences in the sample specify the same CDR3. The J gene is TRBJ2-2, the V gene TRBV18; 9 nucleotides align to TRBD1. The CDR3 totals 15 residues. Looked up from germline, CDR1 is KGHSH and CDR2 is LQKENI. V lost 3 bases and J lost 5; bases outside the gene matches: 4. CDR3 protein: CASSPGQGNTGELFF. The CDR3 DNA is TGTGCCAGCTCACCTGGACAGGGGAATACCGGGGAGCTGTTTTTT.

The rearrangement uses TRBV19 and TRBJ2-3; 8 bases are shared with TRBD2. Germline V CDR1 and CDR2: LNHDA, SQIVND (reference sequence). The CDR3 is 15 amino acids. With V trimmed by 3 bases and J by 2 bases, 4 bases remained unmatched. CDR3 sequence reads: CASSILGRDTDTQYF. The CDR3 region has the DNA TGTGCCAGTAGTATTCTCGGGAGGGACACAGATACGCAGTATTTT.

This clone was observed once. This rearrangement joins TRBV11-2 to TRBJ1-6, with D possibly matching TRBD1 (5 bases). The CDR3 spans 14 residues. Germline V CDR1 and CDR2: SGHAT, FQNNGV. V gave up 3 bases and J gave up 7 bases, with 10 bases separating them. The CDR3 here is CASSFQGYNSPLHF. The CDR3, as DNA: TGTGCCAGCAGCTTCCAGGGTTACAATTCACCCCTCCACTTT.

The CDR3 spells CVRRTAEKRELADTQYF. CDR3 sequence (DNA): TGTGTCAGAAGGACCGCAGAGAAGCGGGAGCTCGCAGATACGCAGTATTTT. The V gene is TRBV7-5, the J gene TRBJ2-3; the DNA was not used to check the table's D call, TRBD2. TRBV7-5 represents a pseudogene. The CDR3 is 17 residues long.

This rearrangement joins TRBV2 to TRBJ2-6; 8 bases are shared with TRBD1. This CDR3 has 19 amino acids. Per germline, CDR1 SNHLY and CDR2 FYNNEI. With V trimmed by 4 bases and J by 0 bases, 11 bases remained unmatched. The CDR3 nucleotides are TGTGCCAGCAGTGCCTTCCCCGGGACAGGCCTCTCTGGGGCCAACGTCCTGACTTTC. Translated: CASSAFPGTGLSGANVLTF. Together with reference TRBV2 and TRBJ2-6, the CDR3 gives the full variable domain: EPEVTQTPSHQVTQMGQEVILRCVPISNHLYFYWYRQILGQKVEFLVSFYNNEISEKSEIFDDQFSVERPDGSNFTLKIRSTKLEDSAMYFCASSAFPGTGLSGANVLTFGAGSRLTVL.

The gene calls are TRBV11-2 and TRBJ1-1; 7 bases match TRBD1. V shed 1 base, J shed 8 bases, and the junction held 7 bases outside the gene matches. This CDR3 comprises 14 residues. The germline gives CDR1 SGHAT, CDR2 FQNNGV. CDR3 bases: TGTGCCAGCAGCTTAGTTCAGGGGGAATTAGAAGCTTTCTTT. Translating gives CASSLVQGELEAFF.

The genes are TRBV4-1 and TRBJ1-4, with D possibly being TRBD1 (5 bases). CDR1 and CDR2 from the germline V gene are MGHRA and YSYEKL. This CDR3 is 16 amino acids long. V dropped 0 bases and J dropped 7 bases, with 15 bases sitting between them. CDR3: CASSQDTTRGVEKLFF. DNA of the CDR3: TGCGCCAGCAGCCAAGATACGACCCGGGGGGTTGAAAAACTGTTTTTT.

The rearrangement joins TRBV5-4 to TRBJ2-7; D may be TRBD1 (6 bases). Per germline, CDR1 SGHNT and CDR2 YYREEE (reference sequence). V was clipped by 3 bases and J by 3 bases, with 16 bases between them. The CDR3 spans 15 residues. CDR3 sequence: CASSSGTPKNYEQYF. In DNA, the CDR3 is TGTGCCAGCAGCTCCGGGACACCAAAAAACTACGAGCAGTACTTC.

The rearrangement uses TRBV6-5 and TRBJ1-4; 7 nucleotides align to TRBD1. CDR1 and CDR2 (germline): MNHEY, SVGAGI. The junction had 5 bases not matched to a gene; V was cut back by 0 bases and J by 7 bases. The CDR3 is 15 residues long. The CDR3 sequence is CASSYSGQRAEKLFF. DNA of the CDR3: TGTGCCAGCAGTTACTCGGGACAGCGGGCTGAAAAACTGTTTTTT.

This clone has more than one count but fewer than ten. The chain is built from TRBV5-5 and TRBJ1-2, with D tentatively TRBD1 (5 bases). The CDR3 length is 13 residues. V lost 2 bases and J lost 8, with 13 bases in between. Germline V CDR1 and CDR2: SGHKS, YYEKEE (reference sequence). CDR3 in amino acids: CASSLGGVGGYTF. DNA of the CDR3: TGTGCCAGCAGCTTAGGAGGGGTCGGCGGCTACACCTTC.

Points on this clone: Other DNA variants within this sample encode the same CDR3. The rearrangement uses TRBV9 and TRBJ2-2, with D perhaps matching TRBD1 (6 bases). The CDR3 runs to 14 residues. Germline values: CDR1 SGDLS, CDR2 YYNGEE. The germline V and J ends were trimmed by 1 base and 4 bases, with 8 bases remaining between them. CDR3 nucleotide sequence: TGTGCCAGCAGCGTAAAGGGGGTCACCGGGGAGCTGTTTTTT. Protein: CASSVKGVTGELFF.

V and J are TRBV18 and TRBJ2-1, with 9 bases lining up with TRBD2. Trimming removed 0 bases from V and 5 bases from J; junction bases left unmatched: 5. The CDR3 totals 16 residues. The germline V gene encodes CDR1 KGHSH and CDR2 LQKENI. The CDR3: CASSPPGLAGNNEQFF. The CDR3, as DNA: TGTGCCAGCTCACCACCGGGGCTAGCGGGAAACAATGAGCAGTTCTTC.

V is TRBV9 and J is TRBJ2-6; 11 nucleotides align to TRBD1. Per the germline V gene, CDR1 is SGDLS and CDR2 is YYNGEE. The CDR3 consists of 19 residues. V lost 0 bases to trimming and J lost 4 bases; unmatched junction nucleotides: 9. This chain's CDR3 is CASSVVGGQGALGANVLTF. Written as DNA, the CDR3 is TGTGCCAGCAGCGTAGTTGGAGGACAGGGGGCATTAGGGGCCAACGTCCTGACTTTC.

V and J are TRBV15 and TRBJ1-2, with D possibly matching TRBD1 (5 bases). This CDR3 has 15 residues. V shed 1 base and J shed 6 bases, with 15 bases lying between them. Per germline, CDR1 LNHNV and CDR2 YYDKDF (reference sequence). The CDR3 here is CATSRVLQDKNGYTF. CDR3 in DNA: TGTGCCACCAGCAGAGTGTTACAGGACAAAAATGGCTACACCTTC.

A single count supports this clone. This rearrangement joins TRBV27 to TRBJ2-3; 9 nucleotides agree with TRBD2. J was trimmed by 1 base and V by 3 bases; bases with no gene match: 2. Per the germline V gene, CDR1 is MNHEY and CDR2 is SMNVEV (reference sequence). The CDR3 is 15 residues long. CDR3 loop: CASSFTSGRTDTQYF. Here the CDR3 DNA reads TGTGCCAGCAGTTTTACTAGCGGGCGCACAGATACGCAGTATTTT.

The chain combines TRBV4-1 with TRBJ1-5, with D possibly matching TRBD1 (6 bases). V shed 0 bases and J shed 3 bases, with 15 bases lying between them. This CDR3 spans 17 amino acids. Germline V gene data show CDR1 as MGHRA and CDR2 as YSYEKL. CDR3 sequence (DNA): TGCGCCAGCAGCCAAGATCCCCAGGGGTCGATCAATCAGCCCCAGCATTTT. Residues: CASSQDPQGSINQPQHF.